This TCR beta chain was sequenced for a study of cytomegalovirus exposure and HLA in healthy donors. Germline V gene data show CDR1 as DFQATT and CDR2 as SNEGSKA (reference sequence). Trimming removed 6 bases from V and 2 bases from J; junction bases left unmatched: 1. This CDR3 region has 11 residues. The PCR used 60 Vbeta and 13 Jbeta primers. The repertoire was sequenced with immunoSEQ multiplex PCR; TCRdb's copy has only in-frame clones and lacks some. In the table there are roughly 290,000 clones, 70% to 90% of which are singletons. The clonotype originates from a woman between 18 and 29 years old in good health and CMV-seronegative. The specimen was PBMCs. This sequence joins TRBV20-1 and TRBJ2-7, with TRBD2 matching over 7 bases. CDR3 in DNA: TGCAGTGCGGGGGGGACCTACGAGCAGTACTTC. Protein sequence: CSAGGTYEQYF.